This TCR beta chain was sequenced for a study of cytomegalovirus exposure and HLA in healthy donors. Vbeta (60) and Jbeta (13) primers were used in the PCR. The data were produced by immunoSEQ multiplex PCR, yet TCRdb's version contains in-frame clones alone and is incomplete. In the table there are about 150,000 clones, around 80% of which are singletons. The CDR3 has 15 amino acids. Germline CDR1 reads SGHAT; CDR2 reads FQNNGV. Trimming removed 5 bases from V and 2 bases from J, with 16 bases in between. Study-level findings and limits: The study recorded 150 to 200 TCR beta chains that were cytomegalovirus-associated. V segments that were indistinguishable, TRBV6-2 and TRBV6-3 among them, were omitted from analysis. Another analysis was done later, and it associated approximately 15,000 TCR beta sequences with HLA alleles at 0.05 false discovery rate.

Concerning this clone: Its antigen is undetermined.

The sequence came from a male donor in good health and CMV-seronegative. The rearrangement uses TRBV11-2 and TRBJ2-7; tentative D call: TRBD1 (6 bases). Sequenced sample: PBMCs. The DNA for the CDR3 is TGTGCCAGCAGCCTAACAGGGATAGGGGCCTACGAGCAGTACTTC. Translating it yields CASSLTGIGAYEQYF.